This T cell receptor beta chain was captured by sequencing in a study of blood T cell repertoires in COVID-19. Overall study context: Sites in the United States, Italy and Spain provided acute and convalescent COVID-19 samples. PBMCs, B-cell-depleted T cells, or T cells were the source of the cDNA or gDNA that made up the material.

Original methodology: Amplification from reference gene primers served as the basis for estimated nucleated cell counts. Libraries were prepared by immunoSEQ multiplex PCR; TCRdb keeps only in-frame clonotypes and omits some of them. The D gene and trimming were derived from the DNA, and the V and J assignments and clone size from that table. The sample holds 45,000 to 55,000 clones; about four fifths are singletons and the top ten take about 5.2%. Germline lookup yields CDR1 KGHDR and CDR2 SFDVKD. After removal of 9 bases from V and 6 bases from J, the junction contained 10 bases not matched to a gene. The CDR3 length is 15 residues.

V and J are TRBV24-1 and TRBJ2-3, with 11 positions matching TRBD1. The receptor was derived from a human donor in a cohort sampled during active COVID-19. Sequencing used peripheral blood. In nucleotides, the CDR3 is TGTGCCACCGGAGCGGACAGGGGGCAATTGGATACGCAGTATTTT. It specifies CATGADRGQLDTQYF.